This T cell receptor beta chain was found in a study of T cells in Graves' hyperthyroidism and ophthalmopathy. Study-wide results and limits: Researchers found most expanded thyroid clonotypes above 0.001 in blood as well. The model made its ophthalmopathy prediction, and onset followed a median around 6.9 months later.

What was amplified from RNA transcripts were TCR beta CDR3 regions. HTBI primers were employed in a first-round RT-PCR of the TCR CDR3. TCRdb passed the multiplex PCR reads through MiXCR, listing each CDR3 protein once. The sample gives about 550,000 distinct CDR3 sequences, roughly 20% of which show up once; around 27% is in the top ten. With 4 bases clipped from V and 6 bases from J, the junction kept 12 bases outside the gene matches. Germline assignment: CDR1 MNHEY and CDR2 SVGAGI. There are 17 residues in the CDR3. A remark on this clonotype: What it binds is unknown.

Source material for PBMCs was over 7.5 ml fresh peripheral blood. Sequences were obtained from blood. This rearrangement joins TRBV6-5 to TRBJ1-1; 12 nucleotides agree with TRBD1. The TCR sequence derives from a man younger than 30 with Graves' hyperthyroidism. Here the CDR3 DNA reads TGTGCCAGCAGTTCCCCGGGACAGGGGGCCGGGGTAGCTGAAGCTTTCTTT. This codes for CASSSPGQGAGVAEAFF.